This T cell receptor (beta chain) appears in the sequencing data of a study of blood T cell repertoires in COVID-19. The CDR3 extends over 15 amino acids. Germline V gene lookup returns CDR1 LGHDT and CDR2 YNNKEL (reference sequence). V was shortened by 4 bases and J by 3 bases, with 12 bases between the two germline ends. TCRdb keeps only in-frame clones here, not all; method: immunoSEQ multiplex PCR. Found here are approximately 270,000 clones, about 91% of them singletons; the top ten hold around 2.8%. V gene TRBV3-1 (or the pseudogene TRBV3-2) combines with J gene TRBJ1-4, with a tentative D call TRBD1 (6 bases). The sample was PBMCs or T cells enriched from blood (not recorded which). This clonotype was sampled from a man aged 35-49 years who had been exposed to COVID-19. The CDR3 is CASSRGQLSNEKLFF. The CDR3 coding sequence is TGTGCCAGCAGCCGAGGACAGTTGTCTAATGAAAAACTGTTTTTT.